This entry concerns a single T cell receptor beta chain. This sample was included in a study of Ad26.COV2.S vaccination and SARS-CoV-2 variants. Study summary: Donor got 5x10^10 or 1x10^11 viral particles of Ad26.COV2.S.

Only in-frame clones appear in the TCRdb table, and some are missing; sequencing was by immunoSEQ multiplex PCR. Of hundreds of thousands of clones listed, roughly 90% are singletons. The CDR3 consists of 13 residues. V lost 1 base, J lost 0 bases, and 3 bases lay in between. Germline V CDR1 and CDR2: SGHVS, FNYEAQ. Stated treatment: roughly 18 received Ad26.COV2.S at low or high dose, single or two shots; about five received placebo; per-sample allocation not given. Specimen acquisition occurred on day 63 following the initial vaccine or placebo injection. The rearrangement uses TRBV7-6 and TRBJ1-1; D uncertain. The clonotype comes from a person aged 18-60 years who received the Ad26.COV2.S COVID-19 vaccine or a placebo. The specimen comprised peripheral blood, sampled in a trial of Ad26.COV2.S vaccine versus placebo. CDR3 sequence: CASSLGMNTEAFF. CDR3 DNA sequence: TGTGCCAGCAGCTTAGGAATGAACACTGAAGCTTTCTTT.